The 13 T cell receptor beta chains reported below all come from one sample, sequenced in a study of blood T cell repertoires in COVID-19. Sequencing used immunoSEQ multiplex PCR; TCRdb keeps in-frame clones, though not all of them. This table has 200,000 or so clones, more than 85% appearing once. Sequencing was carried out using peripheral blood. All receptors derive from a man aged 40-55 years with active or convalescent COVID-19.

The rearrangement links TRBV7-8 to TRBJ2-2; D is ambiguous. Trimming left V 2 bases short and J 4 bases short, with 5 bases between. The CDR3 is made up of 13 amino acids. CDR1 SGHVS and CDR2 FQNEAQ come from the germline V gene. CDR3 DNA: TGTGCCAGCAGCTTATTTAGCACCGGGGAGCTGTTTTTT. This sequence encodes CASSLFSTGELFF.

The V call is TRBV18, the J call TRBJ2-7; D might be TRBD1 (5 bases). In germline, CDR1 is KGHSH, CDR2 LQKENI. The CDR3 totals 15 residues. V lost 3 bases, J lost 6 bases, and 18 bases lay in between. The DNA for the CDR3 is TGTGCCAGCTCACCGCTTTCTGGGGCCTCGGGCGAGCAGTACTTC. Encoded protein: CASSPLSGASGEQYF. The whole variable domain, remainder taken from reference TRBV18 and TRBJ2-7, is NAGVMQNPRHLVRRRGQEARLRCSPMKGHSHVYWYRQLPEEGLKFMVYLQKENIIDESGMPKERFSAEFPKEGPSILRIQQVVRGDSAAYFCASSPLSGASGEQYFGPGTRLTVT.

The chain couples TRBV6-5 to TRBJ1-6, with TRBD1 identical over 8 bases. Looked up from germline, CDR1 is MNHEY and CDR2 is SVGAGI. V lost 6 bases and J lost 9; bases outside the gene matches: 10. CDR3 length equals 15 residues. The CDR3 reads CASRLDRVVSSPLHF. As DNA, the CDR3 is TGTGCCAGCAGACTGGACAGGGTCGTGTCTTCACCCCTCCACTTT.

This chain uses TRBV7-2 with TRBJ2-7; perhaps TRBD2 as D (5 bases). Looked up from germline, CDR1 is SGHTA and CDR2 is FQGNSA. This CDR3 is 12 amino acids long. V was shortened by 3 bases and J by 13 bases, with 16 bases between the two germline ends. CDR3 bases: TGTGCCAGCAGCTTCTTACAAGCGGTGTTATACTTC. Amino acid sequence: CASSFLQAVLYF.

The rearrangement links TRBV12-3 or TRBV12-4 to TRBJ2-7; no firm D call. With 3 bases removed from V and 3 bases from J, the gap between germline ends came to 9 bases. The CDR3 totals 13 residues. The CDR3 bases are TGTGCCAGCAGTTTTGGCACAATCTACGAGCAGTACTTC. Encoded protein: CASSFGTIYEQYF.

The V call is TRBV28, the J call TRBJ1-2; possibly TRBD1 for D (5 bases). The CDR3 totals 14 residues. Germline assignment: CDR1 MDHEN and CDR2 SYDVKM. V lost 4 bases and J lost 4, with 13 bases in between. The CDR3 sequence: CASSSAPGGYGYTF. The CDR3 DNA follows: TGTGCCAGCAGTTCAGCCCCGGGGGGCTATGGCTACACCTTC.

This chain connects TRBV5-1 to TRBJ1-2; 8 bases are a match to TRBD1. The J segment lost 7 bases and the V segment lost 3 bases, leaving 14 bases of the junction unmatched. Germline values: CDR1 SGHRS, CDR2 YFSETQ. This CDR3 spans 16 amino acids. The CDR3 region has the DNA TGCGCCAGCAGCTCAGGGGGCACGGGTATTTTGGGTGGCTACACCTTC. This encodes CASSSGGTGILGGYTF.

The CDR3, as DNA: TGTGCCAGCAGTTCGGACAGGGTTGGCACAGATACGCAGTATTTT. It codes for CASSSDRVGTDTQYF. The rearrangement links TRBV27 to TRBJ2-3; TRBD1 matches 8 bases. Trimming at V came to 4 bases and at J to 1 base, leaving 4 bases not matched to a gene. The germline V gene encodes CDR1 MNHEY and CDR2 SMNVEV (reference sequence). This CDR3 spans 15 amino acids.

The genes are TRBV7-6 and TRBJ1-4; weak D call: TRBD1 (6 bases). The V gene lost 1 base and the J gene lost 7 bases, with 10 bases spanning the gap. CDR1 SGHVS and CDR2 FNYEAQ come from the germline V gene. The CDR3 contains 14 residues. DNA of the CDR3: TGTGCCAGCAGCTTAGTAACAGGGAGTGAAAAACTGTTTTTT. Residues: CASSLVTGSEKLFF.

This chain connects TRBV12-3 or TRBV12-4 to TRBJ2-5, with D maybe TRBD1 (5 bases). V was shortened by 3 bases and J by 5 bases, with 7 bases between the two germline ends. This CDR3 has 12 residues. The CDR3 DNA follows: TGTGCCAGCAGTTTGGGGCTCGAGACCCAGTACTTC. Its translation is CASSLGLETQYF.

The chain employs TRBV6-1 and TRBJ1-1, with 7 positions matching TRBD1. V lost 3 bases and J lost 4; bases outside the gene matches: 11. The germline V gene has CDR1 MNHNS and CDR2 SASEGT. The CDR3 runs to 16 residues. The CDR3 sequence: CASSEEGAREITEAFF. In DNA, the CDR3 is TGTGCCAGCAGTGAGGAGGGGGCGAGGGAGATCACTGAAGCTTTCTTT.

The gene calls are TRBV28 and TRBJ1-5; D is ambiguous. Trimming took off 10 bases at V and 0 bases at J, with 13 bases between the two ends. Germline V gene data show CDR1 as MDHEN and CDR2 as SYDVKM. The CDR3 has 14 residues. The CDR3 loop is CATQDPYSNQPQHF. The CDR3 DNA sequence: TGTGCCACCCAGGATCCTTATAGCAATCAGCCCCAGCATTTT.

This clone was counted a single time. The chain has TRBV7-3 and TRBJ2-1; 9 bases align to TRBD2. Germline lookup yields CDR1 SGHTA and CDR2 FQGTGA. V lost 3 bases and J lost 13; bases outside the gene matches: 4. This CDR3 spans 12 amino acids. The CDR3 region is CASSFSSGSQFF. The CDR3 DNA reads TGTGCCAGCAGCTTCAGTAGCGGGAGCCAGTTCTTC.